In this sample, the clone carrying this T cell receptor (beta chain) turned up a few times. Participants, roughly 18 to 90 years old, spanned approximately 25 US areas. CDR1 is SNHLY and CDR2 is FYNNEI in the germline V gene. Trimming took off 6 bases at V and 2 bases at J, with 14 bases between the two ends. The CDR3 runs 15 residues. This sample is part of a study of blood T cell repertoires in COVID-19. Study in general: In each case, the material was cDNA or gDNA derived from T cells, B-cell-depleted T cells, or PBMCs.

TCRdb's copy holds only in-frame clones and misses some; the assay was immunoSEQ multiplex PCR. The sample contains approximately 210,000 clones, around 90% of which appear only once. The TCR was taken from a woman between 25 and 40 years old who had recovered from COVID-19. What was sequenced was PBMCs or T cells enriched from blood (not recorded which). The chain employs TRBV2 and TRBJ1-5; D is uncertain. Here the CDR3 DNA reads TGTGCCAGCAGCGCCCGGAGACCGGGCAATCAGCCCCAGCATTTT. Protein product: CASSARRPGNQPQHF.